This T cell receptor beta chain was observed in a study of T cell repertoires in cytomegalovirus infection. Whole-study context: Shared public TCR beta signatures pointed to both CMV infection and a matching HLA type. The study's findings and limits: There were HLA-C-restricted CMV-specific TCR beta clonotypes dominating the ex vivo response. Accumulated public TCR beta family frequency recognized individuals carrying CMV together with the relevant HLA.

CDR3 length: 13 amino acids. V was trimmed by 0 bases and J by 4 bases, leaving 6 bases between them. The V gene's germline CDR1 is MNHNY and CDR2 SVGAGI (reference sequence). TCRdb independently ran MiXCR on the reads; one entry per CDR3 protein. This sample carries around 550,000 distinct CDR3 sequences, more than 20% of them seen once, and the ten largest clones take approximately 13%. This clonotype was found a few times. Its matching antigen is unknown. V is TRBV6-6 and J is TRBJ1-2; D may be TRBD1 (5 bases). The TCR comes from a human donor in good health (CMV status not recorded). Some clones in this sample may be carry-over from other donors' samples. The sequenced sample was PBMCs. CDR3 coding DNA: TGTGCCAGCAGTTACTCGGACACCTATGGCTACACCTTC. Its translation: CASSYSDTYGYTF.